This is a list of T cell receptor beta chains from one sample in a study of identical twins. MiXCR, applied by TCRdb to the 5' RACE reads, yields one record per CDR3 protein. The repertoire holds roughly 770,000 distinct CDR3 sequences, roughly 20% seen once, with 10% to 15% in the top ten. Separately, the same data were catalogued under a study of T cells expressing NK-cell markers.

The sequencing input was PBMCs. These receptor sequences come from a woman between 18 and 29 years old in good health. Both conserved end residues are part of each CDR3. Fields, in order: J gene, clone size, D gene, V gene, CDR3 DNA, CDR3 protein. The D gene is left open where the match is weak. Size is omitted from some rows. Given values are once, few, many or a class for expanded clones.

TRBJ2-5	few	-	TRBV4-3	TGCGCCAGCAGCCACGATACGGAGGTGGAGACCCAGTACTTC	CASSHDTEVETQYF
TRBJ2-1	few	-	TRBV6-6	TGTGCCAGCCGGGCTAGTAATGAGCAGTTCTTC	CASRASNEQFF
TRBJ2-7	few	-	TRBV20-1	TGCAGTGCTAGAGATCCCAGGGGAGGATACGAGCAGTACTTC	CSARDPRGGYEQYF
TRBJ2-7	-	TRBD2	TRBV6-5	TGTGCCAGCAGTACTAGCGGGACCTCCTACGAGCAGTACTTC	CASSTSGTSYEQYF
TRBJ2-1	-	-	TRBV12-3/TRBV12-4	TGTGCCAGCATGGGCCCGCGGGCCTCCTACAATGAGCAGTTCTTC	CASMGPRASYNEQFF
TRBJ2-2	-	-	TRBV7-6	TGTGCCAGCAGCTTAGTAGGGGATGACGGGGAGCTGTTTTTT	CASSLVGDDGELFF
TRBJ2-5	few	TRBD1	TRBV18	TGTGCCAGCTCACCACCGGGGACAGGGACCAAGACCCAGTACTTC	CASSPPGTGTKTQYF
TRBJ2-7	-	-	TRBV27	TGTGCCAGCCACGACAGTGGATCTTACGAGCAGTACTTC	CASHDSGSYEQYF
TRBJ1-3	few	-	TRBV6-1	TGTGCCAGCAGCCCAAGGGGGATGATAAGAAACACCATATATTTT	CASSPRGMIRNTIYF
TRBJ1-1	-	-	TRBV18	TGTGCCAGCTCACCGGAGATGAACACTGAAGCTTTCTTT	CASSPEMNTEAFF
TRBJ2-7	once	TRBD2	TRBV10-3	TGTGCCACTCAGACTAGCGGGGGCCACTACGAGCAGTACTTC	CATQTSGGHYEQYF
TRBJ1-5	few	-	TRBV7-2	TGTGCCAGCAAAGGACAAAGCAATCAGCCCCAGCATTTT	CASKGQSNQPQHF
TRBJ2-3	-	-	TRBV20-1	TGCAGTGTAGCTCGCACAGATACGCAGTATTTT	CSVARTDTQYF
TRBJ2-5	-	-	TRBV20-1	TGCAGTGCTAGAGACCCACTGGGCGAGACCCAGTACTTC	CSARDPLGETQYF
TRBJ2-5	-	-	TRBV7-7	TGTGCCAGCAGCTCCACCTTCGAGCGAGGGGAGACCCAGTACTTC	CASSSTFERGETQYF
TRBJ2-1	few	TRBD2	TRBV10-1	TGCGCCAGCGGCGGGAGGGCCGCCTTTGAGCAGTTCTTC	CASGGRAAFEQFF
TRBJ1-1	-	-	TRBV12-3/TRBV12-4	TGTGCCAGCAGATCTGGAGCGAACACTGAAGCTTTCTTT	CASRSGANTEAFF
TRBJ1-1	-	-	TRBV5-6	TGTGCCAGCAGCTCCCCGAGACGGCAGAACACTGAAGCTTTCTTT	CASSSPRRQNTEAFF
TRBJ1-1	-	-	TRBV4-2	TGTGCCAGCAGCCAAGCGGTGGGCCCTTTCAAAGTCACCACTGAAGCTTTCTTT	CASSQAVGPFKVTTEAFF
TRBJ1-5	-	-	TRBV7-9	TGTGCCAGCACCGCCGACCCAAATCAGCCCCAGCATTTT	CASTADPNQPQHF
TRBJ1-4	few	-	TRBV14	TGTGCCAGCAGCCAAGAGGTGGGGATGGGAAAACTGTTTTTT	CASSQEVGMGKLFF
TRBJ2-1	-	-	TRBV20-1	TGCAGTGCTAGATCCCTAGCGACCCCCTACAATGAGCAGTTCTTC	CSARSLATPYNEQFF